This entry concerns a single T cell receptor beta chain. Its antigen is undetermined. Measured with immunoSEQ multiplex PCR; TCRdb has only the in-frame clones, and not every one. Among 45,000 or so clones listed, about 80% were seen once. These data belong to a study of OX40 agonist ivuxolimab in advanced cancers. Overall study: Dose-escalation patients suffered from hepatocellular carcinoma, melanoma, renal cell or head and neck cancer. Aged roughly 23 to 90 with a mean of 60 years, they were about 83% male.

Study-level points and caveats: In the expanded peripheral T cells, antigen specificity was never determined. Normalized T-cell clonal expansion was also low in some nonresponders.

Germline V gene sequence: CDR1 GTSNPN, CDR2 SVGIG (reference sequence). The CDR3 is 14 amino acids. V lost 4 bases to trimming and J lost 6 bases, with 16 bases between them. The receptor was derived from an adult with an advanced solid tumor such as melanoma, head and neck, liver or kidney cancer. The rearrangement joins TRBV30 to TRBJ1-5; possible D gene TRBD1, 6 bases. The material sequenced was CD4+ or CD8+ T cells sorted from blood, taken in a trial of the OX40 agonist ivuxolimab. CDR3 residues: CAWTAQGITQPQHF. CDR3 bases: TGTGCCTGGACTGCCCAGGGGATTACTCAGCCCCAGCATTTT.